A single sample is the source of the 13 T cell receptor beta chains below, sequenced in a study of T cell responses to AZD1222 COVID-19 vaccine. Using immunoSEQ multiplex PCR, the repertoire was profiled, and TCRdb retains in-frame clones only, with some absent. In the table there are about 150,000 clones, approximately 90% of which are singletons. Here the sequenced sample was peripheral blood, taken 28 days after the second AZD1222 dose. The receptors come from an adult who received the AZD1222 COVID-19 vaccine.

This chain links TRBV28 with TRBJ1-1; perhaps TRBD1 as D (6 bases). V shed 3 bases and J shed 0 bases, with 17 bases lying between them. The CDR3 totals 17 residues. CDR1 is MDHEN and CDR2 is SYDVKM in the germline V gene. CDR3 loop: CASSFSPGAFMNTEAFF. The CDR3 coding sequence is TGTGCCAGCAGTTTTTCCCCGGGGGCGTTTATGAACACTGAAGCTTTCTTT.

The CDR3 protein is CAWGGWGDRDGYTF. The DNA for the CDR3 is TGTGCCTGGGGCGGTTGGGGGGACCGGGATGGCTACACCTTC. The chain recombines TRBV30 with TRBJ1-2; a possible D gene is TRBD1 (5 bases). V was shortened by 5 bases and J by 6 bases, with 19 bases between the two germline ends. Germline CDR1 reads GTSNPN; CDR2 reads SVGIG (reference sequence). CDR3 size: 14 residues.

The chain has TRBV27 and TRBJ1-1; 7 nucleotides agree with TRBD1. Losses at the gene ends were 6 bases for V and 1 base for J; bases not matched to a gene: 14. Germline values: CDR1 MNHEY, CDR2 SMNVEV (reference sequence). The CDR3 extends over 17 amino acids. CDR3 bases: TGTGCCAGCAGAACGGGGGGGAGGGGGCGCACGAACACTGAAGCTTTCTTT. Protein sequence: CASRTGGRGRTNTEAFF.

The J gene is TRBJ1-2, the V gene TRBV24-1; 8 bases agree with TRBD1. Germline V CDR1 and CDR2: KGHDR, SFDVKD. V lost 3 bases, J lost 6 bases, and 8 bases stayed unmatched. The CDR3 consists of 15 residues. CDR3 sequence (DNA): TGTGCCACCAGTGATCAAGGACAGGGCGTGGATGGCTACACCTTC. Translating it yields CATSDQGQGVDGYTF.

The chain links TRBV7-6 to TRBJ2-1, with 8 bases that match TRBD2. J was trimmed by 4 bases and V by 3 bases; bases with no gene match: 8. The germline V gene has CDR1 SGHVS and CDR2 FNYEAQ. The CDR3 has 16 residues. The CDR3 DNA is TGTGCCAGCAGCTTGGGGGACCTAGCGGGTTACAATGAGCAGTTCTTC. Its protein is CASSLGDLAGYNEQFF.

The CDR3 loop is CASRLTGTEQYF. CDR3 sequence (DNA): TGTGCCAGCAGGCTCACAGGGACCGAGCAGTACTTC. The chain uses TRBV12-3 or TRBV12-4 and TRBJ2-7, with D possibly matching TRBD1 (6 bases). V lost 6 bases, J lost 6 bases, and 12 bases lay in between. CDR3 length equals 12 residues.

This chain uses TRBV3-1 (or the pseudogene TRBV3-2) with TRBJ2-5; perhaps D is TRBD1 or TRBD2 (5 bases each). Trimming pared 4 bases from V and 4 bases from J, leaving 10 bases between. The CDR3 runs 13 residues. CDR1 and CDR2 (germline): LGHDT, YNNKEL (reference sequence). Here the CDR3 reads CASSLRDRETQYF. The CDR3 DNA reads TGTGCCAGCAGCCTCCGGGACCGAGAGACCCAGTACTTC.

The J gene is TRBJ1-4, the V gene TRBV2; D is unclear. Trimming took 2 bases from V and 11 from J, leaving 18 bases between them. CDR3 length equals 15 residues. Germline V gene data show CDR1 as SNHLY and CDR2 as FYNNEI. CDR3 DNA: TGTGCCAGCAGTGAACTTCCTATCGCAGGAGGGAAACTGTTTTTT. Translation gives CASSELPIAGGKLFF.

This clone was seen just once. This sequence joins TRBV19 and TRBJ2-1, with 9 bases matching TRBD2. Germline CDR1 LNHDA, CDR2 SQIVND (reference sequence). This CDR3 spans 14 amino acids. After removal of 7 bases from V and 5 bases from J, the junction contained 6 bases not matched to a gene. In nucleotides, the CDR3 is TGTGCCAGTACAAGGGCTAGCGGGGACAATGAGCAGTTCTTC. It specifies CASTRASGDNEQFF.

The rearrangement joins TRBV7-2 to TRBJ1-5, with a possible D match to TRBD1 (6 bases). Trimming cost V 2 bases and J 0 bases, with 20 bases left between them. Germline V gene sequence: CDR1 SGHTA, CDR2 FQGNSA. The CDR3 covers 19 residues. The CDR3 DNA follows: TGTGCCAGCAGCTTACCCCTACGGGACATCCATTATAGCAATCAGCCCCAGCATTTT. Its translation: CASSLPLRDIHYSNQPQHF.

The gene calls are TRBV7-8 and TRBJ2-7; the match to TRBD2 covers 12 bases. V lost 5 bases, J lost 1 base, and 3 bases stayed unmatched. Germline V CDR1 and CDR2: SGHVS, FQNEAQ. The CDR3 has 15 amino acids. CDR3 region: CASSLTSGRSYEQYF. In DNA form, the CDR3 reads TGTGCCAGCAGCCTTACTAGCGGGAGGTCCTACGAGCAGTACTTC.

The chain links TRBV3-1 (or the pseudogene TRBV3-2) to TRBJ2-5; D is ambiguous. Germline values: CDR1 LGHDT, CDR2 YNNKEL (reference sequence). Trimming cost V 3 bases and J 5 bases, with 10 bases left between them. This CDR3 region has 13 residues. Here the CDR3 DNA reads TGTGCCAGCAGCCATAAGTCTACTGAGACCCAGTACTTC. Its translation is CASSHKSTETQYF.

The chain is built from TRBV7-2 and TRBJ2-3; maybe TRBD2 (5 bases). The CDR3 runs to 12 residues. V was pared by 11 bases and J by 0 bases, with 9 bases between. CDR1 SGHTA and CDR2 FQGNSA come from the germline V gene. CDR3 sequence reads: CACGRSTDTQYF. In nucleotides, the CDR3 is TGTGCCTGCGGGCGTAGCACAGATACGCAGTATTTT.